The entry below describes one T cell receptor (beta chain). The antigen is not known. The repertoire was sequenced with immunoSEQ multiplex PCR; TCRdb's copy has only in-frame clones and lacks some. The table includes over 45,000 clones, 89% detected once. This entry comes from a study of T cell responses to AZD1222 COVID-19 vaccine. The study's findings and limits: White British people made up most donors, females outnumbered males, and clonal diversity was possibly underestimated.

The CDR3 is 15 amino acids. V was clipped by 4 bases and J by 6 bases, with 20 bases between them. CDR1 and CDR2 from the germline V gene are SGDLS and YYNGEE. This chain connects TRBV9 to TRBJ2-7; D is uncertain. This TCR derives from an adult who received the AZD1222 COVID-19 vaccine. Here the sequenced sample was peripheral blood, taken 28 days after the second AZD1222 dose. The CDR3 DNA reads TGTGCCAGCAGCACCCGCCCGGATGTCTCCCCCGAGCAGTACTTC. It translates to CASSTRPDVSPEQYF.